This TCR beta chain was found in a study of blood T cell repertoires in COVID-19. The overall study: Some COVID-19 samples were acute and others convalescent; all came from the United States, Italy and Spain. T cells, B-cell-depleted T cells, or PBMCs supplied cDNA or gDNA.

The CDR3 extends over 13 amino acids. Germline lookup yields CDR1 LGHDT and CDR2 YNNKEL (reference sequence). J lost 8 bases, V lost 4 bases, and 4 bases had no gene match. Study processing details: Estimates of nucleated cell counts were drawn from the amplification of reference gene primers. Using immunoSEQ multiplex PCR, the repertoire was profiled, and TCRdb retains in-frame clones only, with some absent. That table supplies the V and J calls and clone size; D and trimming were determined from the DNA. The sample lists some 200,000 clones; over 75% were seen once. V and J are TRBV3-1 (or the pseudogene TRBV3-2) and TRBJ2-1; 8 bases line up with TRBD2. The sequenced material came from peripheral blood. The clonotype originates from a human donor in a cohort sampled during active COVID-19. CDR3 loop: CASSPPGGDEQFF. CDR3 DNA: TGTGCCAGCAGCCCCCCGGGGGGGGATGAGCAGTTCTTC.